The rows below give T cell receptor beta chains drawn from one sample of a study of blood T cell repertoires in COVID-19. Sequencing was performed with immunoSEQ multiplex PCR; in TCRdb, only in-frame clones are kept and a portion is missing. The data hold some 96,000 clones, with under 90% observed a single time. The sample comprised peripheral blood. All receptors derive from a human donor in a cohort sampled during active COVID-19. The conserved cysteine and the conserved F or W are not part of the CDR3 here.

CDR3 protein: ASSTGLAGKNEQY; CDR3 length: 13; J gene: TRBJ2-7; V gene: TRBV5-6
CDR3 protein: SAEDRTTEAF; CDR3 length: 10; J gene: TRBJ1-1; V gene: TRBV29-1
CDR3 protein: ASSREGGGQETQY; CDR3 length: 13; J gene: TRBJ2-5; V gene: TRBV7-2
CDR3 protein: ASSAGGAFPEAF; CDR3 length: 12; J gene: TRBJ1-1; V gene: TRBV9
CDR3 protein: ASSLRVRDGSSYNSPLH; CDR3 length: 17; J gene: TRBJ1-6; V gene: TRBV7-2
CDR3 protein: ASTDPGVGYT; CDR3 length: 10; J gene: TRBJ1-2; V gene: TRBV2
CDR3 protein: ASSLAGQTIAGGEQY; CDR3 length: 15; J gene: TRBJ2-7; V gene: TRBV5-1
CDR3 protein: ASSLGQGVGGYT; CDR3 length: 12; J gene: TRBJ1-2; V gene: TRBV5-1
CDR3 protein: ASSLSASGSSYEQY; CDR3 length: 14; J gene: TRBJ2-7; V gene: TRBV5-6
CDR3 protein: ASSLRAGTYEQY; CDR3 length: 12; J gene: TRBJ2-7; V gene: TRBV7-2
CDR3 protein: ASSLGYPGGANVLT; CDR3 length: 14; J gene: TRBJ2-6; V gene: TRBV7-8
CDR3 protein: ASSLYGSGIQF; CDR3 length: 11; J gene: TRBJ2-1; V gene: TRBV7-9
CDR3 protein: ASSSHPGLDTEAF; CDR3 length: 13; J gene: TRBJ1-1; V gene: TRBV5-4
CDR3 protein: ASRDGSGHLLYNEQF; CDR3 length: 15; J gene: TRBJ2-1; V gene: TRBV2
CDR3 protein: AVSPSRQLGPSTNEKLF; CDR3 length: 17; J gene: TRBJ1-4; V gene: TRBV10-3
CDR3 protein: ASSMTGGSYNSPLH; CDR3 length: 14; J gene: TRBJ1-6; V gene: TRBV19
CDR3 protein: ASSLGGSDGRGYT; CDR3 length: 13; J gene: TRBJ1-2; V gene: TRBV7-9
CDR3 protein: ASSERGTGELF; CDR3 length: 11; J gene: TRBJ2-2; V gene: TRBV2
CDR3 protein: ASSYSDRVWGYT; CDR3 length: 12; J gene: TRBJ1-2; V gene: TRBV6-2/TRBV6-3
CDR3 protein: AISEMSLGANVLT; CDR3 length: 13; J gene: TRBJ2-6; V gene: TRBV10-3
CDR3 protein: ASSLDTRGGYT; CDR3 length: 11; J gene: TRBJ1-2; V gene: TRBV5-1
CDR3 protein: ASSQAGGSYNEQF; CDR3 length: 13; J gene: TRBJ2-1; V gene: TRBV3-1/TRBV3-2
CDR3 protein: ASSLDAASSGNTIY; CDR3 length: 14; J gene: TRBJ1-3; V gene: TRBV7-2
CDR3 protein: ASRGSGAATQY; CDR3 length: 11; J gene: TRBJ2-3; V gene: TRBV5-6
CDR3 protein: ASSPWLGGSVGEQF; CDR3 length: 14; J gene: TRBJ2-1; V gene: TRBV5-4
CDR3 protein: ASSMGGRGMNTEAF; CDR3 length: 14; J gene: TRBJ1-1; V gene: TRBV19
CDR3 protein: ASSRKQGWETQY; CDR3 length: 12; J gene: TRBJ2-5; V gene: TRBV14
CDR3 protein: ASRVSTGTDSNQPQH; CDR3 length: 15; J gene: TRBJ1-5; V gene: TRBV19
CDR3 protein: ASSPDRGPWNEQF; CDR3 length: 13; J gene: TRBJ2-1; V gene: TRBV11-3
CDR3 protein: ASSPGQGAKGVGAF; CDR3 length: 14; J gene: TRBJ1-1; V gene: TRBV5-6
CDR3 protein: ASGEQGLGKNIQY; CDR3 length: 13; J gene: TRBJ2-4; V gene: TRBV10-2
CDR3 protein: ASSPGQFNEQF; CDR3 length: 11; J gene: TRBJ2-1; V gene: TRBV27
CDR3 protein: ASSLGRGWTDTQY; CDR3 length: 13; J gene: TRBJ2-3; V gene: TRBV5-1
CDR3 protein: ASSSGLVNTGELF; CDR3 length: 13; J gene: TRBJ2-2; V gene: TRBV6-6
CDR3 protein: ASSPGTRITEQY; CDR3 length: 12; J gene: TRBJ2-7; V gene: TRBV18
CDR3 protein: ASNSRSNTGELF; CDR3 length: 12; J gene: TRBJ2-2; V gene: TRBV3-1/TRBV3-2
CDR3 protein: ASSHPDGTSGGAGGSYNEQF; CDR3 length: 20; J gene: TRBJ2-1; V gene: TRBV3-1/TRBV3-2
CDR3 protein: ASRNFRRESETQY; CDR3 length: 13; J gene: TRBJ2-5; V gene: TRBV6-5
CDR3 protein: AGQGETDTQY; CDR3 length: 10; J gene: TRBJ2-3; V gene: TRBV7-9
CDR3 protein: ASSERGYTGELF; CDR3 length: 12; J gene: TRBJ2-2; V gene: TRBV6-1
CDR3 protein: ASSLGLAINTDTQY; CDR3 length: 14; J gene: TRBJ2-3; V gene: TRBV7-9
CDR3 protein: ASRGSGGGTYEQY; CDR3 length: 13; J gene: TRBJ2-7; V gene: TRBV28